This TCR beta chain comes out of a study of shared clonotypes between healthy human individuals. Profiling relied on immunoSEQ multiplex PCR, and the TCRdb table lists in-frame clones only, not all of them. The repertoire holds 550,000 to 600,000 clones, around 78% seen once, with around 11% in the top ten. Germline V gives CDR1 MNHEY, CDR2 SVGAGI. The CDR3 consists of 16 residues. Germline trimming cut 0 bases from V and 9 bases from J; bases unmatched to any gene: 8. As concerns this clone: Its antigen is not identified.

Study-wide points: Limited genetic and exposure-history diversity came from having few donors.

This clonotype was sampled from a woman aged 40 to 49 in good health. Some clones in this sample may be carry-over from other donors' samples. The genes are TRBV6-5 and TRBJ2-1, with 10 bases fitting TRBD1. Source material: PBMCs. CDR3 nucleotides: TGTGCCAGCAGTTACTCTTGGGGGACAGGGGATCCTGAGCAGTTCTTC. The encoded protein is CASSYSWGTGDPEQFF.